Described below is a single TCR beta chain sequence and its context. This record comes from a study of blood T cell repertoires in COVID-19. The protocol was immunoSEQ multiplex PCR, while the TCRdb copy is restricted to in-frame clones and leaves out a portion. The sample has 150,000 to 200,000 clones; 80% to 90% are singletons. The V gene lost 4 bases and the J gene lost 7 bases, with 10 bases spanning the gap. The CDR3 is 12 amino acids. CDR1 and CDR2 (germline): SGHNT, YENEEA. This chain connects TRBV11-3 to TRBJ1-1; D is possibly TRBD1 (5 bases). The material sequenced was peripheral blood. The sequence was collected from a man in his sixties with acute or convalescent COVID-19. The CDR3 sequence is CASSYYDSEAFF. The CDR3 DNA follows: TGTGCCAGCAGCTATTACGACAGTGAAGCTTTCTTT.